The clone carrying this T cell receptor beta chain was seen a few times. Antigen: not known. The primer mix had 60 Vbeta and 13 Jbeta primers. Clones were read by immunoSEQ multiplex PCR, and TCRdb kept only the in-frame ones, dropping some. The sample has 100,000 to 150,000 clones, roughly 9.6% seen once. V gave up 1 base and J gave up 5 bases, with 15 bases separating them. The CDR3 has 15 amino acids. Germline assignment: CDR1 SGHAT and CDR2 FQNNGV. The sample is drawn from a study of cytomegalovirus exposure and HLA in healthy donors. Study-level background: Prior work identified more than 90 million unique TCR beta sequences in around 170 million T cells. Whole-study findings and limits: Investigators reported more than 150 TCR beta chains as tied to cytomegalovirus.

The TCR was taken from a woman in her forties in good health and CMV-seropositive. The chain carries TRBV11-2 and TRBJ2-7; TRBD2 is a possible D gene (6 bases). Sequencing was done on a sample of PBMCs. Written as DNA, the CDR3 is TGTGCCAGCAGCTTAGCCCCGACTAGGGTGAACGAGCAGTACTTC. This codes for CASSLAPTRVNEQYF. Together with reference TRBV11-2 and TRBJ2-7, the CDR3 gives the full variable domain: EAGVAQSPRYKIIEKRQSVAFWCNPISGHATLYWYQQILGQGPKLLIQFQNNGVVDDSQLPKDRFSAERLKGVDSTLKIQPAKLEDSAVYLCASSLAPTRVNEQYFGPGTRLTVT.